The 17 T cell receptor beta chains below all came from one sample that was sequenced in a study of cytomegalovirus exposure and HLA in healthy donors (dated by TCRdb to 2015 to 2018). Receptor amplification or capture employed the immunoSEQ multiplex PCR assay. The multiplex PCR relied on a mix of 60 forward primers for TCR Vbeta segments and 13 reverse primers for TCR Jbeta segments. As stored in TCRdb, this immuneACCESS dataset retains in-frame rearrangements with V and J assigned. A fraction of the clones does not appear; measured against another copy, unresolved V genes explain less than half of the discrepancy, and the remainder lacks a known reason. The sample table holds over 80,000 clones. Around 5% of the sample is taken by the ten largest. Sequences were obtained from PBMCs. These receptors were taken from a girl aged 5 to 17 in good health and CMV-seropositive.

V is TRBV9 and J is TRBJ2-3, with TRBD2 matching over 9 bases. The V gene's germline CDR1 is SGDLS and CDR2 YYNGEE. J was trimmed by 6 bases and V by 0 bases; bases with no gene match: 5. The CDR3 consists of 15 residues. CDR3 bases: TGTGCCAGCAGCGTAGAGTACAGCGGGGGGGATACGCAGTATTTT. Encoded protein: CASSVEYSGGDTQYF.

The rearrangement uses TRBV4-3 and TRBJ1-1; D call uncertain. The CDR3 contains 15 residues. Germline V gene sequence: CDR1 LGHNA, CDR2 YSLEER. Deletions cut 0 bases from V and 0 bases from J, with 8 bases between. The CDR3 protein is CASSQEAGLNTEAFF. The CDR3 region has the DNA TGCGCCAGCAGCCAAGAAGCGGGTCTGAACACTGAAGCTTTCTTT.

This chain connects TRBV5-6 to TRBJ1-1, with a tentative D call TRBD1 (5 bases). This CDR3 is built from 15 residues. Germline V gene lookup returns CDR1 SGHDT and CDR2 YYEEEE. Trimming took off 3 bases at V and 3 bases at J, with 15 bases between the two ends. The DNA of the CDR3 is TGTGCCAGCAGCTGGGGGGTGAAGGGGTACACTGAAGCTTTCTTT. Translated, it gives CASSWGVKGYTEAFF.

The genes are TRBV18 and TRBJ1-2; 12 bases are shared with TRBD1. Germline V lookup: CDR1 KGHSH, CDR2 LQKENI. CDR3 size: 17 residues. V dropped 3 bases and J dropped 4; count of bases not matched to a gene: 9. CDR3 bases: TGTGCCAGCTCACCGGCGGTGGGGACAGGGGGCTCCTATGGCTACACCTTC. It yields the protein CASSPAVGTGGSYGYTF.

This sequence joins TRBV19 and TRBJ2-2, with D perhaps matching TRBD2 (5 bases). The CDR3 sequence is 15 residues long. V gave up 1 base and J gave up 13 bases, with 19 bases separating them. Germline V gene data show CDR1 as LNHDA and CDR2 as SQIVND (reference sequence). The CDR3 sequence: CASSIGAGWELLLFF. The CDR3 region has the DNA TGTGCCAGTAGTATAGGCGCAGGCTGGGAGCTGTTGCTGTTTTTT.

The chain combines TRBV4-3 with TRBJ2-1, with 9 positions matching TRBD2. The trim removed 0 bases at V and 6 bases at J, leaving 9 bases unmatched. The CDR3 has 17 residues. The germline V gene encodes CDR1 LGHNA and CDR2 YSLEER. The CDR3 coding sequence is TGCGCCAGCAGCCAAGATCACGGCCTAGCGGGATCCAATGAGCAGTTCTTC. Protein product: CASSQDHGLAGSNEQFF.

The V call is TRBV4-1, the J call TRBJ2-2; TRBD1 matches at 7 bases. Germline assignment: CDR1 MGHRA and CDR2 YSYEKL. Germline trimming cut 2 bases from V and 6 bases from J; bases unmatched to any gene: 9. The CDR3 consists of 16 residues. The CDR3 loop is CASSQHQTGSAGELFF. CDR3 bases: TGCGCCAGCAGCCAACATCAGACAGGGTCGGCCGGGGAGCTGTTTTTT.

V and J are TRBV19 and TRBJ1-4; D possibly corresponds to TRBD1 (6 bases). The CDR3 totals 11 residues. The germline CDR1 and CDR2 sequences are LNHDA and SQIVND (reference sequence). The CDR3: CVSGVGEKLFF. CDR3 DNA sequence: TGTGTATCAGGGGTGGGTGAAAAACTGTTTTTT.

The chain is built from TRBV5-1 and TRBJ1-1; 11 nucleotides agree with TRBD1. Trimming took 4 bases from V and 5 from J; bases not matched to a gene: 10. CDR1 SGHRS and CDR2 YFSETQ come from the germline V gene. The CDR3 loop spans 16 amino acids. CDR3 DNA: TGCGCCAGCAGCGCCGGGGCCGGGACAGGGGGAACTGAAGCTTTCTTT. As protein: CASSAGAGTGGTEAFF.

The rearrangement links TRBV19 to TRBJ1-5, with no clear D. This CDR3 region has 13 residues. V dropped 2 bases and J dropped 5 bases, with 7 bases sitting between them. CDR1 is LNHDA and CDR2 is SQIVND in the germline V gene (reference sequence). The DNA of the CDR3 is TGTGCCAGTAGTATATCTCGGGATCAGCCCCAGCATTTT. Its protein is CASSISRDQPQHF. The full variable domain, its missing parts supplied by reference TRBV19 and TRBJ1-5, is DGGITQSPKYLFRKEGQNVTLSCEQNLNHDAMYWYRQDPGQGLRLIYYSQIVNDFQKGDIAEGYSVSREKKESFPLTVTSAQKNPTAFYLCASSISRDQPQHFGDGTRLSIL.

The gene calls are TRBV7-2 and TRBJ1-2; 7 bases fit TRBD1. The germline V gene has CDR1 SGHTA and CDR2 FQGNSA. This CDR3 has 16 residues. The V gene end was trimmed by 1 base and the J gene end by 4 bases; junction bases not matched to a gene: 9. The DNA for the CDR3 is TGTGCCAGCAGCTTAGGCTCACAGGGGCGGGGCTATGGCTACACCTTC. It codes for CASSLGSQGRGYGYTF.

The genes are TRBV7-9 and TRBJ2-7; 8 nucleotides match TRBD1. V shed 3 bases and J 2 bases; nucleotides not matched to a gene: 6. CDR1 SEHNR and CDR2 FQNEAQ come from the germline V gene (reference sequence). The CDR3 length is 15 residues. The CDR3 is CASSFPGQGAYEQYF. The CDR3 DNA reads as TGTGCCAGCAGCTTCCCCGGACAGGGCGCCTACGAGCAGTACTTC.

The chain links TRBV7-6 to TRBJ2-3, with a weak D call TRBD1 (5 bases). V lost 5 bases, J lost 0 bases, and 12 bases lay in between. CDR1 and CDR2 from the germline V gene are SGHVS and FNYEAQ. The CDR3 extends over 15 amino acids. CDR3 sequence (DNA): TGTGCCAGCAGCCAAACAGGTACCAGCACAGATACGCAGTATTTT. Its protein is CASSQTGTSTDTQYF.

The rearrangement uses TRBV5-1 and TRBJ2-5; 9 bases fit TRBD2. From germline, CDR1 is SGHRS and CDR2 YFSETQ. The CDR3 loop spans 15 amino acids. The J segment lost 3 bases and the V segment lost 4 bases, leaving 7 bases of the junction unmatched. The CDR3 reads CASSGSGGFEETQYF. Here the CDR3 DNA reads TGCGCCAGCAGCGGTAGCGGGGGATTTGAAGAGACCCAGTACTTC.

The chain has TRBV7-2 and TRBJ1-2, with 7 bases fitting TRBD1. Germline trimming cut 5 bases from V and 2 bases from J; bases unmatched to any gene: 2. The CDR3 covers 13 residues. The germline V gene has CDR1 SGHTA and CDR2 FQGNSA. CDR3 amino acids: CASSGTENYGYTF. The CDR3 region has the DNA TGTGCCAGCAGCGGGACAGAGAACTATGGCTACACCTTC.

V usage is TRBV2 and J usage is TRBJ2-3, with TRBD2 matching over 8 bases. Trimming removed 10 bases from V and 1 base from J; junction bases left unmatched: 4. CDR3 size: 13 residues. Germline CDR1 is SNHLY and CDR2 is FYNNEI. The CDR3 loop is CAKRGGGTDTQYF. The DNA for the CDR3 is TGTGCCAAACGGGGGGGTGGCACAGATACGCAGTATTTT.

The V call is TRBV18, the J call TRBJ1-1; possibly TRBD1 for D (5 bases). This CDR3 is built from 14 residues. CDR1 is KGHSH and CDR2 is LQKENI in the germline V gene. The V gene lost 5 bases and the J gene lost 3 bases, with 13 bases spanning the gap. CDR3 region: CASSARQFYTEAFF. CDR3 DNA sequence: TGTGCCAGCTCAGCCCGACAGTTTTACACTGAAGCTTTCTTT. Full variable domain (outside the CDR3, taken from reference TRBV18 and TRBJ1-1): NAGVMQNPRHLVRRRGQEARLRCSPMKGHSHVYWYRQLPEEGLKFMVYLQKENIIDESGMPKERFSAEFPKEGPSILRIQQVVRGDSAAYFCASSARQFYTEAFFGQGTRLTVV.